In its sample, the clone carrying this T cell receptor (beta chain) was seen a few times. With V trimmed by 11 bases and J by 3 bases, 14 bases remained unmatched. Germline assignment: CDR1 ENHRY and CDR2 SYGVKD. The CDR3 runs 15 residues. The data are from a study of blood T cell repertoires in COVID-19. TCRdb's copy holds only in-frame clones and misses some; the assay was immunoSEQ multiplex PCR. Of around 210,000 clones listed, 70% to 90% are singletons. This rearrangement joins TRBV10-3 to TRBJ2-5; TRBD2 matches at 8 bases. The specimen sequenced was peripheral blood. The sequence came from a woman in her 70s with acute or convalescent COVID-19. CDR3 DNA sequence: TGTGCCGGGGTGGCCGGGGGGGTAGCAAAAGAGACCCAGTACTTC. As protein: CAGVAGGVAKETQYF.